A single sample is the source of the 14 T cell receptor beta chains below, sequenced in a study of CD8 T cells in Susac syndrome. Random-hexamer reverse transcription was applied to about 0.5 to 1 ug RNA. TCRdb re-analysed the immunoSEQ multiplex PCR reads in MiXCR, keeping a single row per CDR3 protein. The table includes about 300,000 distinct CDR3 sequences, around nine tenths detected once. Sequencing was carried out using CD8+ T cells from PBMCs. These receptors were obtained from a human donor with multiple sclerosis.

The chain joins TRBV12-3 or TRBV12-4 to TRBJ2-1; tentatively, D is TRBD1 (5 bases). V was trimmed by 1 base and J by 4 bases, leaving 14 bases between them. The CDR3 totals 16 residues. The DNA of the CDR3 is TGTGCCAGCAGTTTAGTGCAGGGTTGGTTTTACAATGAGCAGTTCTTC. It translates to CASSLVQGWFYNEQFF.

This clonotype was seen only a few times. This sequence joins TRBV7-3 and TRBJ2-1; a possible D gene is TRBD2 (6 bases). Germline CDR1 is SGHTA and CDR2 is FQGTGA. The CDR3 contains 15 residues. The V and J ends lost 2 bases and 2 bases respectively, with 10 bases between them. CDR3 region: CASSLGGATYNEQFF. CDR3 nucleotide sequence: TGTGCCAGCAGCTTAGGCGGGGCTACCTACAATGAGCAGTTCTTC.

The chain employs TRBV10-3 and TRBJ2-1; 10 bases are a match to TRBD1. The V and J ends lost 6 bases and 8 bases, in that order; junction bases with no gene match: 10. The CDR3 has 15 residues. In germline, CDR1 is ENHRY, CDR2 SYGVKD. The CDR3 bases are TGTGCCATCAGGATCGGGACAGGGGACATGGATGAGCAGTTCTTC. As protein: CAIRIGTGDMDEQFF.

CDR3 coding DNA: TGTGCCAGCAGTGAACCGGGACAAAAATACGAGCAGTACTTC. Protein product: CASSEPGQKYEQYF. The chain uses TRBV25-1 and TRBJ2-7; TRBD1 is a possible D gene (6 bases). The V end lost 2 bases, the J end lost 4 bases, and 12 bases lay between the germline ends. CDR1 MGHDK and CDR2 SYGVNS come from the germline V gene. The CDR3 contains 14 residues.

The V and J genes are TRBV29-1 and TRBJ2-7; TRBD2 is a possible D gene (6 bases). The germline gives CDR1 SQVTM, CDR2 ANQGSEA. The CDR3 runs 14 residues. V was trimmed by 4 bases and J by 6 bases, leaving 19 bases between them. The CDR3 is CSVGEVAGSREQYF. CDR3 coding DNA: TGCAGCGTTGGGGAGGTAGCAGGGTCCCGCGAGCAGTACTTC.

The chain is built from TRBV5-1 and TRBJ1-5; TRBD1 agrees at 7 bases. The length of the CDR3 is 16 residues. The germline gives CDR1 SGHRS, CDR2 YFSETQ. Trimming at V came to 0 bases and at J to 1 base, leaving 4 bases not matched to a gene. CDR3 sequence (DNA): TGCGCCAGCAGCTTGGGCCCGGGACAGAGCAATCAGCCCCAGCATTTT. The encoded protein is CASSLGPGQSNQPQHF.

V usage is TRBV7-9 and J usage is TRBJ2-7; TRBD2 might be the D (6 bases). CDR3 length equals 16 residues. Germline lookup yields CDR1 SEHNR and CDR2 FQNEAQ (reference sequence). Trimming cost V 3 bases and J 2 bases, with 17 bases left between them. The CDR3 loop is CASSLTDGGRTYEQYF. CDR3 bases: TGTGCCAGCAGCTTGACCGACGGGGGAAGGACCTACGAGCAGTACTTC. Full variable domain (rest looked up from reference TRBV7-9 and TRBJ2-7): DTGVSQNPRHKITKRGQNVTFRCDPISEHNRLYWYRQTLGQGPEFLTYFQNEAQLEKSRLLSDRFSAERPKGSFSTLEIQRTEQGDSAMYLCASSLTDGGRTYEQYFGPGTRLTVT.

This chain uses TRBV24-1 with TRBJ2-7; 8 bases match TRBD1. CDR1 is KGHDR, CDR2 SFDVKD, per germline. Trimming took 1 base from V and 4 from J; bases not matched to a gene: 11. This CDR3 has 17 residues. The CDR3 loop reads CATSDLQDRDRFYEQYF. The CDR3 DNA reads TGTGCCACCAGTGATTTACAGGACAGGGATAGGTTTTACGAGCAGTACTTC.

This clonotype was seen a single time. The chain carries TRBV6-2 or TRBV6-3 and TRBJ2-2; D perhaps matches TRBD2 (6 bases). V was shortened by 7 bases and J by 3 bases, with 18 bases between the two germline ends. CDR3 size: 16 residues. Per the germline V gene, CDR1 is MNHEY and CDR2 is SVGEGT. The CDR3 DNA reads as TGTGCCAGCACTCCGGTGGTCCGGGACTACACCGGGGAGCTGTTTTTT. Translating gives CASTPVVRDYTGELFF.

J is TRBJ1-3 and V is TRBV18, with D maybe TRBD1 (5 bases). The CDR3 runs to 14 residues. V lost 3 bases, J lost 4 bases, and 10 bases lay in between. Germline V gives CDR1 KGHSH, CDR2 LQKENI. The CDR3 DNA reads as TGTGCCAGCTCACCCGACAGTGACGGAAACACCATATATTTT. It codes for CASSPDSDGNTIYF.

V is TRBV30 and J is TRBJ2-1; 9 nucleotides line up with TRBD1. The CDR3 runs to 13 residues. J was trimmed by 6 bases and V by 5 bases; bases with no gene match: 5. Germline assignment: CDR1 GTSNPN and CDR2 SVGIG (reference sequence). The CDR3 nucleotides read TGTGCCTGGCAACAGGGGGCGAGCAATGAGCAGTTCTTC. Translated: CAWQQGASNEQFF.

This CDR3 is CASSQEATGGWRGELFF. CDR3 sequence (DNA): TGCGCCAGCAGCCAAGAGGCCACGGGCGGTTGGAGGGGGGAGCTGTTTTTT. The rearrangement uses TRBV4-3 and TRBJ2-2, with a possible D match to TRBD2 (5 bases). The CDR3 length is 17 residues. Between the trimmed V and J ends, which lost 0 bases and 8 bases, there was a span of 19 bases. The V gene's germline CDR1 is LGHNA and CDR2 YSLEER.

The V gene is TRBV7-9, the J gene TRBJ1-4; weak D call: TRBD1 (6 bases). Trimming cost V 4 bases and J 7 bases, with 16 bases left between them. The CDR3 runs 15 residues. Germline V gives CDR1 SEHNR, CDR2 FQNEAQ (reference sequence). This chain's CDR3 is CASSWNRDGSEKLFF. CDR3 nucleotide sequence: TGTGCCAGCAGCTGGAACAGGGATGGGTCTGAAAAACTGTTTTTT.

This sequence joins TRBV2 and TRBJ2-7; weak D call: TRBD1 (5 bases). CDR3 size: 16 residues. Germline CDR1 reads SNHLY; CDR2 reads FYNNEI. Trimming left V 3 bases short and J 3 bases short, with 18 bases between. The CDR3 is CASSEGPGIGHYEQYF. The DNA of the CDR3 is TGTGCCAGCAGTGAGGGGCCAGGGATAGGTCACTACGAGCAGTACTTC.